One sample yielded the 5 T cell receptor beta chains listed below, sequenced in a study of blood T cell repertoires in COVID-19. The data were produced by immunoSEQ multiplex PCR, yet TCRdb's version contains in-frame clones alone and is incomplete. The table lists about 250,000 clones, under 95% of them singletons. What was sequenced was PBMCs or T cells enriched from blood (not recorded which). Receptor source: a woman aged 18 to 35 who had recovered from COVID-19.

The rearrangement uses TRBV9 and TRBJ2-2, with a weak D call TRBD1 (6 bases). The V end was cut by 3 bases, the J end by 4 bases, with 16 bases between. CDR1 and CDR2 (germline): SGDLS, YYNGEE. This CDR3 has 16 residues. The CDR3 loop reads CASSADTGYRTGELFF. CDR3 in DNA: TGTGCCAGCAGCGCAGACACAGGGTATCGCACCGGGGAGCTGTTTTTT.

This sequence joins TRBV10-3 and TRBJ2-3; no reliable D call. The CDR3 extends over 12 amino acids. V lost 7 bases and J lost 3, with 8 bases in between. Germline values: CDR1 ENHRY, CDR2 SYGVKD. CDR3 residues: CAIKEATDTQYF. DNA for the CDR3: TGTGCCATCAAAGAGGCAACAGATACGCAGTATTTT.

This rearrangement joins TRBV11-3 to TRBJ2-1, with 8 bases fitting TRBD2. Germline V gives CDR1 SGHNT, CDR2 YENEEA. This CDR3 contains 16 residues. The ends lost 4 bases at V and 4 bases at J; junction bases unmatched: 9. CDR3 protein: CASSWSGSGPYNEQFF. In DNA form, the CDR3 reads TGTGCCAGCAGCTGGAGCGGGAGCGGGCCTTACAATGAGCAGTTCTTC. The whole variable domain, filled in from reference TRBV11-3 and TRBJ2-1, reads EAGVVQSPRYKIIEKKQPVAFWCNPISGHNTLYWYLQNLGQGPELLIRYENEEAVDDSQLPKDRFSAERLKGVDSTLKIQPAELGDSAVYLCASSWSGSGPYNEQFFGPGTRLTVL.

J is TRBJ1-5 and V is TRBV2; a possible D gene is TRBD1 (6 bases). Looked up from germline, CDR1 is SNHLY and CDR2 is FYNNEI. The CDR3 has 13 amino acids. Trimming left V 5 bases short and J 5 bases short, with 10 bases between. The CDR3 reads CASSRQADQPQHF. The DNA for the CDR3 is TGTGCCAGCAGTAGACAGGCGGATCAGCCCCAGCATTTT. Complete variable domain (other parts from reference TRBV2 and TRBJ1-5): EPEVTQTPSHQVTQMGQEVILRCVPISNHLYFYWYRQILGQKVEFLVSFYNNEISEKSEIFDDQFSVERPDGSNFTLKIRSTKLEDSAMYFCASSRQADQPQHFGDGTRLSIL.

In this sample, this clone turned up a few times. This chain connects TRBV11-2 to TRBJ2-1, with 9 nucleotides matching TRBD2. V lost 6 bases, J lost 10 bases, and 4 bases stayed unmatched. Germline V gene data show CDR1 as SGHAT and CDR2 as FQNNGV. This CDR3 comprises 12 residues. The CDR3, as DNA: TGTGCCAGCAGGTCGACTAGCGGAGAGCAGTTCTTC. Its translation is CASRSTSGEQFF. Based on the CDR3 plus reference TRBV11-2 and TRBJ2-1, the full variable domain is EAGVAQSPRYKIIEKRQSVAFWCNPISGHATLYWYQQILGQGPKLLIQFQNNGVVDDSQLPKDRFSAERLKGVDSTLKIQPAKLEDSAVYLCASRSTSGEQFFGPGTRLTVL.